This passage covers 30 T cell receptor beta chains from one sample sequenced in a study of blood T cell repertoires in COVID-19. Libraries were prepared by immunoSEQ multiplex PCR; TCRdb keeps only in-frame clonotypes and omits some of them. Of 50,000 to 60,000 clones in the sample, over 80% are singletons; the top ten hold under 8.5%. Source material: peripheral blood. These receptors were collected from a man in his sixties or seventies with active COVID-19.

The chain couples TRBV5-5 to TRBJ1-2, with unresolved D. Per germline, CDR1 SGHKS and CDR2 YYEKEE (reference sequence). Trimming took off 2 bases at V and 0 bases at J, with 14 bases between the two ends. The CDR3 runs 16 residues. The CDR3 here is CASSFTVNLANYGYTF. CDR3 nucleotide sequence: TGTGCCAGCAGCTTCACCGTCAACCTAGCTAACTATGGCTACACCTTC. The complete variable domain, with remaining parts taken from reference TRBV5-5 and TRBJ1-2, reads DAGVTQSPTHLIKTRGQQVTLRCSPISGHKSVSWYQQVLGQGPQFIFQYYEKEERGRGNFPDRFSARQFPNYSSELNVNALLLGDSALYLCASSFTVNLANYGYTFGSGTRLTVV.

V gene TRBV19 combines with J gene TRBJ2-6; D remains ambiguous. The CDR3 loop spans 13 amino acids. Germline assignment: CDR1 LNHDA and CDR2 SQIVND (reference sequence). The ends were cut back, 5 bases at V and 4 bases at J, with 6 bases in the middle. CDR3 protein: CASSEVGANVLTF. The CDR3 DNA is TGTGCCAGTAGTGAGGTCGGGGCCAACGTCCTGACTTTC.

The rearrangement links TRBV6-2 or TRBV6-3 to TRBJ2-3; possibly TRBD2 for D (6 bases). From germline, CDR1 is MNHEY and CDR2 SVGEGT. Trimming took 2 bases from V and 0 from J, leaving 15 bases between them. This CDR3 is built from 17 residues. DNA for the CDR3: TGTGCCAGCAGTTACCCCTCGCGGGGCCCAAGCACAGATACGCAGTATTTT. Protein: CASSYPSRGPSTDTQYF.

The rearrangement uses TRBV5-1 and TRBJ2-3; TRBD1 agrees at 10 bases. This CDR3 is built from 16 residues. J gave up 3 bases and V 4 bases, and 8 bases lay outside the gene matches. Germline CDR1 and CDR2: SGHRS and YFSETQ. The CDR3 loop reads CASSLMDRGWTDTQYF. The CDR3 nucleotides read TGCGCCAGCAGCCTTATGGACAGGGGGTGGACAGATACGCAGTATTTT. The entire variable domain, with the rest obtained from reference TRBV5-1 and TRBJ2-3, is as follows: KAGVTQTPRYLIKTRGQQVTLSCSPISGHRSVSWYQQTPGQGLQFLFEYFSETQRNKGNFPGRFSGRQFSNSRSEMNVSTLELGDSALYLCASSLMDRGWTDTQYFGPGTRLTVL.

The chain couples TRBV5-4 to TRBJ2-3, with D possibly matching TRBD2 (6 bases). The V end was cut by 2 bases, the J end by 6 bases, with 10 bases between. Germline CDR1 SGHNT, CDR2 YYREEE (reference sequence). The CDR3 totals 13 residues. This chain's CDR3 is CASSFSREDTQYF. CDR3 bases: TGTGCCAGCAGCTTCTCCCGGGAGGATACGCAGTATTTT.

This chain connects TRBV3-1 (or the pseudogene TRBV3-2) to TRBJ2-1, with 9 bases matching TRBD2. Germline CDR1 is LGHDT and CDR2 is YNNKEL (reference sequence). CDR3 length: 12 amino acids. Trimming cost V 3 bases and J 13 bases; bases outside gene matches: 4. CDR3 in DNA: TGTGCCAGCAGCCAGCCGGGACTAGCTCAGTTCTTC. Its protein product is CASSQPGLAQFF.

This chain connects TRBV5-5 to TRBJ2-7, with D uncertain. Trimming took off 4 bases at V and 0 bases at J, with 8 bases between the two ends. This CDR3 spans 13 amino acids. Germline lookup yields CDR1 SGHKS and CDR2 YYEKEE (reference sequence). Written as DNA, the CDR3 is TGTGCCAGCAGCCTAGGATTCTCCTACGAGCAGTACTTC. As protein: CASSLGFSYEQYF.

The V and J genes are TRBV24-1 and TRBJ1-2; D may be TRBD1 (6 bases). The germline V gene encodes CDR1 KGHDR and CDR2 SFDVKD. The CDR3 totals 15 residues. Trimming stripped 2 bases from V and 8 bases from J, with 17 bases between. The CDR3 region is CATSDSSRTAMGYTF. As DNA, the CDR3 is TGTGCCACCAGTGATTCTTCGCGGACAGCCATGGGCTACACCTTC.

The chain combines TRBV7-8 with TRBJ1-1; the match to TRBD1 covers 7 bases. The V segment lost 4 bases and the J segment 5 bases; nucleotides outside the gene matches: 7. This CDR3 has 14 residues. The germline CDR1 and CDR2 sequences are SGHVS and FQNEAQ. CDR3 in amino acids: CASSSQTGWTEAFF. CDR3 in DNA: TGTGCCAGCAGCTCGCAGACAGGGTGGACTGAAGCTTTCTTT.

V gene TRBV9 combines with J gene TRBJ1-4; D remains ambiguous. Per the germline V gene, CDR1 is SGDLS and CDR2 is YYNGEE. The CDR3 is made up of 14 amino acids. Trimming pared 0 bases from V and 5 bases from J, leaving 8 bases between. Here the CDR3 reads CASSVDRANEKLFF. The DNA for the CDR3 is TGTGCCAGCAGCGTAGACCGCGCAAATGAAAAACTGTTTTTT.

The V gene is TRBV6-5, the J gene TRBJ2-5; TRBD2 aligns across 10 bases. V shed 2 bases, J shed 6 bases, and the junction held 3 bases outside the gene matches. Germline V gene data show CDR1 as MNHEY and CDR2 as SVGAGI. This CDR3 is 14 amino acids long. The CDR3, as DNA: TGTGCCAGCAGTTACAGCGGGGGGGCCAAGACCCAGTACTTC. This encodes CASSYSGGAKTQYF.

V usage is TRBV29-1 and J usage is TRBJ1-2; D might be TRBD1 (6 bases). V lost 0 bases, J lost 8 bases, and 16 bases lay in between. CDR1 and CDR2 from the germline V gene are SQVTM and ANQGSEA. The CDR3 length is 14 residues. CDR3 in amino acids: CSVEDLGQRIGYTF. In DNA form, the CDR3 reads TGCAGCGTTGAAGATCTAGGACAGCGTATAGGCTACACCTTC. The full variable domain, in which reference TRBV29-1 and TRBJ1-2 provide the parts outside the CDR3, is SAVISQKPSRDICQRGTSLTIQCQVDSQVTMMFWYRQQPGQSLTLIATANQGSEATYESGFVIDKFPISRPNLTFSTLTVSNMSPEDSSIYLCSVEDLGQRIGYTFGSGTRLTVV.

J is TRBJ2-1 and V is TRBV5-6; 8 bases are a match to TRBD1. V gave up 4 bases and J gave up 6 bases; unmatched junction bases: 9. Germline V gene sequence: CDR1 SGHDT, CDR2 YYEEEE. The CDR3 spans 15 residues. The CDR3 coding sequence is TGTGCCAGCAGCCCGACCCTGGACAGGGCCAATGAGCAGTTCTTC. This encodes CASSPTLDRANEQFF. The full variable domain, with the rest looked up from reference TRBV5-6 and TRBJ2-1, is DAGVTQSPTHLIKTRGQQVTLRCSPKSGHDTVSWYQQALGQGPQFIFQYYEEEERQRGNFPDRFSGHQFPNYSSELNVNALLLGDSALYLCASSPTLDRANEQFFGPGTRLTVL.

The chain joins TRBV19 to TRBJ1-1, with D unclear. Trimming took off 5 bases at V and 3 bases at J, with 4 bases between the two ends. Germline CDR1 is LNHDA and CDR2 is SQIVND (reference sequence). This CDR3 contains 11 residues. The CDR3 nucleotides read TGTGCCAGTAGTTCGTACACTGAAGCTTTCTTT. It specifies CASSSYTEAFF.

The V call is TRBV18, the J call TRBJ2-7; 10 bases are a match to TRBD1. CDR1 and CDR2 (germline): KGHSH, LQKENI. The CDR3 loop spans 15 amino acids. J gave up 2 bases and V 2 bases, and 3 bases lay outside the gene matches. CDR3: CASSPGQGDAYEQYF. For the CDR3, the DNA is TGTGCCAGCTCACCAGGACAGGGGGATGCCTACGAGCAGTACTTC.

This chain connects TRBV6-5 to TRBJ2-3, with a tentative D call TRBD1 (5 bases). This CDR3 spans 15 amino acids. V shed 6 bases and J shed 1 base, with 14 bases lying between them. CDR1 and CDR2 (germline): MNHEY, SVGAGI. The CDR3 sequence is CASRLRVIGTDTQYF. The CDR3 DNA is TGTGCCAGCAGACTCAGGGTCATTGGCACAGATACGCAGTATTTT.

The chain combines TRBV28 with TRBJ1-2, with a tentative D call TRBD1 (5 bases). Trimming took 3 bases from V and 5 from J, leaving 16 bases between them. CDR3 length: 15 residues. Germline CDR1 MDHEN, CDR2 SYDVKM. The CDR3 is CASSLGRGREYGYTF. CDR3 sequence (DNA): TGTGCCAGCAGTTTGGGGAGGGGCAGGGAGTATGGCTACACCTTC.

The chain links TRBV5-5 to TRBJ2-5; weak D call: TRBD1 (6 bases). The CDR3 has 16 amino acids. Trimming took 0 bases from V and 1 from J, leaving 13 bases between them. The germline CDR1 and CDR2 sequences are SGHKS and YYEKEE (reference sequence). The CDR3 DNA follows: TGTGCCAGCAGCTTGGGGGTGGGGGCCCCCCAAGAGACCCAGTACTTC. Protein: CASSLGVGAPQETQYF.

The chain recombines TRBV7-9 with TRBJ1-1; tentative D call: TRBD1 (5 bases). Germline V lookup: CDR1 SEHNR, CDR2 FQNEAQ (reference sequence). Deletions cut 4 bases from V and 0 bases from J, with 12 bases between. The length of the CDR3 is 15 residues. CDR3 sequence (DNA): TGTGCCAGCAGCTCTTGGACAATTATGAACACTGAAGCTTTCTTT. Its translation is CASSSWTIMNTEAFF.

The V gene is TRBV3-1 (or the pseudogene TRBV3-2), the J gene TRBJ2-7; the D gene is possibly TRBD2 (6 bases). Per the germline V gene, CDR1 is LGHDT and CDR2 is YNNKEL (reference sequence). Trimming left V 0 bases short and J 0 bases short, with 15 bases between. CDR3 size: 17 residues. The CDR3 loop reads CASSQDVYAGRSYEQYF. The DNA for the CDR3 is TGTGCCAGCAGCCAAGATGTATATGCGGGGCGCTCCTACGAGCAGTACTTC.

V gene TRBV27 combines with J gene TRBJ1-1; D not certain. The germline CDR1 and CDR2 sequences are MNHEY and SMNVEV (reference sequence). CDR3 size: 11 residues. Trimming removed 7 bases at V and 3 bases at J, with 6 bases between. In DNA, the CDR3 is TGTGCCAGCAAGCGGGACACTGAAGCTTTCTTT. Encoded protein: CASKRDTEAFF.

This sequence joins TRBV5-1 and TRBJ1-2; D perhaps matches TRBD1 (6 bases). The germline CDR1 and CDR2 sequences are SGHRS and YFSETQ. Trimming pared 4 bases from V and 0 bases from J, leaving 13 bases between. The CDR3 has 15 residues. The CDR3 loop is CASSAGDTANYGYTF. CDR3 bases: TGCGCCAGCAGCGCAGGGGACACCGCTAACTATGGCTACACCTTC.

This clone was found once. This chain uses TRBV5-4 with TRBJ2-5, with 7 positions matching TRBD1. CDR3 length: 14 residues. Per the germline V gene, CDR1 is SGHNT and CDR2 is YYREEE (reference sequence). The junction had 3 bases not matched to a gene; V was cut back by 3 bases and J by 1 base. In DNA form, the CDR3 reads TGTGCCAGCAGCTCTTCAGGGGGCCAAGAGACCCAGTACTTC. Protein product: CASSSSGGQETQYF.

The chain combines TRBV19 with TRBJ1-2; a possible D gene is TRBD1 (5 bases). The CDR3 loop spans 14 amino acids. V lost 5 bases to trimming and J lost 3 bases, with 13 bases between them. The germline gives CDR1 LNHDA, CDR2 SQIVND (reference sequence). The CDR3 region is CASSPGREDYGYTF. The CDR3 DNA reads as TGTGCCAGTAGTCCGGGCAGGGAGGACTATGGCTACACCTTC.

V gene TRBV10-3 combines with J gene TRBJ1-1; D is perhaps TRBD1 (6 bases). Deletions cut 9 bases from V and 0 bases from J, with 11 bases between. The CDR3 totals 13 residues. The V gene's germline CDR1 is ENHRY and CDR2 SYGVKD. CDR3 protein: CAMRTEVNTEAFF. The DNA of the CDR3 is TGTGCCATGAGGACAGAGGTGAACACTGAAGCTTTCTTT.

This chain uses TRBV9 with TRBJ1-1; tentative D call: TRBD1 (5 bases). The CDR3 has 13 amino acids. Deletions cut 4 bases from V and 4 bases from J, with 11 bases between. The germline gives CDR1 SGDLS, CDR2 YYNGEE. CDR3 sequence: CASSHGGGTEAFF. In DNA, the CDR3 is TGTGCCAGCAGCCACGGGGGGGGCACTGAAGCTTTCTTT.

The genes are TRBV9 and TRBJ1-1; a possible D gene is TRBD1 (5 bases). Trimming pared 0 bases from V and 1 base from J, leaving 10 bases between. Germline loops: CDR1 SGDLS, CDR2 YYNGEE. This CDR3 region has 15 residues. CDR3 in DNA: TGTGCCAGCAGCGTAGCCGATAGGGGGAACACTGAAGCTTTCTTT. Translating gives CASSVADRGNTEAFF. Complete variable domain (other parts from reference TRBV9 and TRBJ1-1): DSGVTQTPKHLITATGQRVTLRCSPRSGDLSVYWYQQSLDQGLQFLIQYYNGEERAKGNILERFSAQQFPDLHSELNLSSLELGDSALYFCASSVADRGNTEAFFGQGTRLTVV.

The CDR3, as DNA: TGCAGCGCTATTTCATACAGGGAAAGCACCGACACCATATATTTT. Translated: CSAISYRESTDTIYF. The V gene is TRBV29-1, the J gene TRBJ1-3; D possibly corresponds to TRBD1 (6 bases). Germline lookup yields CDR1 SQVTM and CDR2 ANQGSEA. V lost 7 bases to trimming and J lost 8 bases, with 24 bases between them. This CDR3 has 15 residues. The full variable domain, completed using reference TRBV29-1 and TRBJ1-3, is SAVISQKPSRDICQRGTSLTIQCQVDSQVTMMFWYRQQPGQSLTLIATANQGSEATYESGFVIDKFPISRPNLTFSTLTVSNMSPEDSSIYLCSAISYRESTDTIYFGEGSWLTVV.

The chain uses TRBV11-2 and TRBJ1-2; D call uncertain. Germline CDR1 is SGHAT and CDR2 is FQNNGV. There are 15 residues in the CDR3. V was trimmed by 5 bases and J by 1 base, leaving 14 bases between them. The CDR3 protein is CASSHIPADNYGYTF. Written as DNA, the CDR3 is TGTGCCAGCAGCCACATTCCGGCGGATAACTATGGCTACACCTTC.

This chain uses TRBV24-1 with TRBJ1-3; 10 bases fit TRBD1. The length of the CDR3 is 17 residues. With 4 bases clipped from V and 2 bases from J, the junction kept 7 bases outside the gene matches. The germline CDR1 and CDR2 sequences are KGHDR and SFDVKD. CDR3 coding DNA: TGTGCCACCAGTGACCCCGCCGGACAGGGGGCTGGAAACACCATATATTTT. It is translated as CATSDPAGQGAGNTIYF.